The 27 T cell receptor beta chains below were found in one sample sequenced in a study of blood T cell repertoires in COVID-19 (TCRdb year 2020). Library construction relied on the immunoSEQ multiplex PCR assay. TCRdb provides this immuneACCESS table in a form limited to in-frame rearrangements. Some clones are lacking; in checked studies, under half of them reflect an unresolved V gene, and why the rest are absent is not known. The sample yields about 280,000 clones; 80% to 90% were counted once. Of the sample, approximately 10% is held by the ten largest clones. Sequencing used peripheral blood. The receptors shown here come from an older woman with acute or convalescent COVID-19.

The rearrangement uses TRBV5-1 and TRBJ1-4; no reliable D call. V was shortened by 0 bases and J by 13 bases, with 13 bases between the two germline ends. Germline CDR1 SGHRS, CDR2 YFSETQ. The CDR3 is 13 amino acids. CDR3 amino acids: CASSLASRSRLFF. DNA for the CDR3: TGCGCCAGCAGCTTGGCCTCCCGGTCCCGACTGTTTTTT.

This rearrangement joins TRBV5-1 to TRBJ2-5; TRBD2 matches at 14 bases. The CDR3 has 17 residues. The V and J ends lost 0 bases and 3 bases, in that order; junction bases with no gene match: 4. CDR1 and CDR2 from the germline V gene are SGHRS and YFSETQ. The CDR3 coding sequence is TGCGCCAGCAGCTTGGGGACTAGCGGGGGGTCCGAAGAGACCCAGTACTTC. Protein product: CASSLGTSGGSEETQYF.

V is TRBV5-1 and J is TRBJ2-4; TRBD1 aligns across 8 bases. J lost 0 bases, V lost 4 bases, and 9 bases had no gene match. The CDR3 is 17 residues long. Germline CDR1 and CDR2: SGHRS and YFSETQ. The CDR3 loop is CASSGGTGVLAKNIQYF. The CDR3 DNA follows: TGCGCCAGCAGCGGGGGGACAGGCGTGCTAGCCAAAAACATTCAGTACTTC.

V gene TRBV5-1 combines with J gene TRBJ1-3; D possibly corresponds to TRBD1 (6 bases). Germline V lookup: CDR1 SGHRS, CDR2 YFSETQ. V shed 2 bases and J shed 4 bases, with 13 bases lying between them. This CDR3 comprises 15 residues. CDR3 sequence reads: CASSFQGQAGNTIYF. The DNA of the CDR3 is TGCGCCAGCAGCTTCCAGGGGCAAGCCGGAAACACCATATATTTT.

The chain recombines TRBV27 with TRBJ2-3; the match to TRBD2 covers 7 bases. The CDR3 length is 13 residues. The V gene's germline CDR1 is MNHEY and CDR2 SMNVEV (reference sequence). V trimming: 8 bases; J trimming: 3 bases; junction bases outside the gene matches: 5. CDR3 protein: CASGRGETDTQYF. CDR3 in DNA: TGTGCCAGCGGTCGGGGGGAAACAGATACGCAGTATTTT.

Of note for this clone: One junction end does not reproduce the germline sequence, and a read error may be involved. Other DNA sequences in this sample translate to the same CDR3. V gene TRBV27 combines with J gene TRBJ1-2; 8 bases match TRBD1. CDR3 length: 14 residues. Germline CDR1 and CDR2: MNHEY and SMNVEV (reference sequence). DNA for the CDR3: TGTGCCAGCAGTCTATCAGGGGGCGGCTATGGCTACACCTTC. Its protein product is CASSLSGGGYGYTF.

The chain couples TRBV5-4 to TRBJ1-1; D ambiguous. Germline V gene lookup returns CDR1 SGHNT and CDR2 YYREEE (reference sequence). With 4 bases removed from V and 4 bases from J, the gap between germline ends came to 14 bases. The CDR3 spans 14 residues. The CDR3 DNA reads TGTGCCAGCAGCCCCGCCCCCCAGCGCACTGAAGCTTTCTTT. The encoded protein is CASSPAPQRTEAFF.

This chain links TRBV21-1 with TRBJ1-1. TRBV21-1 is a documented pseudogene. CDR3 length equals 13 residues. This CDR3 reads CASIRRDSAEAFF. The CDR3, as DNA: TGTGCCAGCATCCGACGGGATAGCGCTGAAGCTTTCTTT.

This chain uses TRBV19 with TRBJ1-5; D is uncertain. The V end lost 0 bases, the J end lost 3 bases, and 9 bases lay between the germline ends. CDR1 LNHDA and CDR2 SQIVND come from the germline V gene (reference sequence). There are 15 residues in the CDR3. CDR3 residues: CASSIDSTYNQPQHF. In DNA form, the CDR3 reads TGTGCCAGTAGTATAGATAGTACGTACAATCAGCCCCAGCATTTT.

This chain joins TRBV5-1 and TRBJ2-5, with 9 bases lining up with TRBD2. J was trimmed by 2 bases and V by 4 bases; bases with no gene match: 12. In germline, CDR1 is SGHRS, CDR2 YFSETQ. The CDR3 contains 17 residues. CDR3 in DNA: TGCGCCAGCAGCCCTACGGAGCGGGGGGCTTTACAAGAGACCCAGTACTTC. Amino acid sequence: CASSPTERGALQETQYF.

The CDR3 region has the DNA TGTGCCAGCAGCTTGCAGGGCACAGATACGCAGTATTTT. Its protein product is CASSLQGTDTQYF. V and J are TRBV5-5 and TRBJ2-3, with unresolved D. V was trimmed by 1 base and J by 1 base, leaving 4 bases between them. Looked up from germline, CDR1 is SGHKS and CDR2 is YYEKEE (reference sequence). This CDR3 region has 13 residues. The full variable domain, rest sourced from reference TRBV5-5 and TRBJ2-3, is DAGVTQSPTHLIKTRGQQVTLRCSPISGHKSVSWYQQVLGQGPQFIFQYYEKEERGRGNFPDRFSARQFPNYSSELNVNALLLGDSALYLCASSLQGTDTQYFGPGTRLTVL.

V usage is TRBV5-1 and J usage is TRBJ2-1; 9 bases agree with TRBD1. Germline CDR1 SGHRS, CDR2 YFSETQ. CDR3 length: 13 residues. V gave up 5 bases and J gave up 10 bases; unmatched junction bases: 7. The CDR3 DNA reads TGCGCCAGCAGTTCGTCCGGGACAGGGGAGCAGTTCTTC. Translation gives CASSSSGTGEQFF.

The chain recombines TRBV18 with TRBJ1-2; D is undetermined. Deletions cut 2 bases from V and 0 bases from J, with 10 bases between. Looked up from germline, CDR1 is KGHSH and CDR2 is LQKENI. CDR3 length: 15 residues. CDR3 protein: CASSPWTGSNYGYTF. DNA for the CDR3: TGTGCCAGCTCACCATGGACGGGGTCTAACTATGGCTACACCTTC. The whole variable domain, remainder taken from reference TRBV18 and TRBJ1-2, is NAGVMQNPRHLVRRRGQEARLRCSPMKGHSHVYWYRQLPEEGLKFMVYLQKENIIDESGMPKERFSAEFPKEGPSILRIQQVVRGDSAAYFCASSPWTGSNYGYTFGSGTRLTVV.

The chain couples TRBV9 to TRBJ2-2; D is perhaps TRBD1 (5 bases). Germline lookup yields CDR1 SGDLS and CDR2 YYNGEE. The CDR3 is 13 residues long. V lost 0 bases and J lost 5, with 5 bases in between. The CDR3, as DNA: TGTGCCAGCAGCGTAGCAGGGACCGGGGAGCTGTTTTTT. Translating it yields CASSVAGTGELFF.

The rearrangement links TRBV4-1 to TRBJ2-3; TRBD2 matches 15 bases. V shed 8 bases and J 1 base; nucleotides not matched to a gene: 10. There are 18 residues in the CDR3. CDR1 is MGHRA and CDR2 is YSYEKL in the germline V gene. CDR3 protein: CASRSGLAGGRGTDTQYF. The CDR3 DNA reads as TGCGCCAGCCGGAGTGGACTAGCGGGGGGGAGGGGCACAGATACGCAGTATTTT.

V is TRBV7-9 and J is TRBJ2-3; 10 positions agree with TRBD2. The trim removed 2 bases at V and 4 bases at J, leaving 6 bases unmatched. Germline CDR1 and CDR2: SEHNR and FQNEAQ (reference sequence). This CDR3 has 16 residues. The chain's CDR3 is CASSLWSGGEADTQYF. The CDR3 DNA is TGTGCCAGCAGCTTATGGAGCGGGGGGGAGGCAGATACGCAGTATTTT.

The V and J genes are TRBV6-1 and TRBJ1-1, with a possible D match to TRBD1 (5 bases). The germline gives CDR1 MNHNS, CDR2 SASEGT. V was shortened by 2 bases and J by 8 bases, with 9 bases between the two germline ends. This CDR3 spans 12 amino acids. CDR3 protein: CASSERQREAFF. CDR3 sequence (DNA): TGTGCCAGCAGTGAACGACAGAGAGAAGCTTTCTTT.

V is TRBV19 and J is TRBJ1-3; TRBD1 matches 9 bases. Trimming took 7 bases from V and 8 from J; bases not matched to a gene: 6. CDR3 length equals 13 residues. Germline CDR1 and CDR2: LNHDA and SQIVND (reference sequence). The CDR3 sequence is CASKPTGGYTIYF. As DNA, the CDR3 is TGTGCCAGTAAACCGACAGGGGGATACACCATATATTTT. Together with reference TRBV19 and TRBJ1-3, the CDR3 gives the full variable domain: DGGITQSPKYLFRKEGQNVTLSCEQNLNHDAMYWYRQDPGQGLRLIYYSQIVNDFQKGDIAEGYSVSREKKESFPLTVTSAQKNPTAFYLCASKPTGGYTIYFGEGSWLTVV.

Here the CDR3 reads CASSYSTGGSTEAFF. In DNA form, the CDR3 reads TGTGCCAGCAGTTACTCGACAGGGGGTAGCACTGAAGCTTTCTTT. The V call is TRBV6-5, the J call TRBJ1-1; 9 bases match TRBD1. Germline V gene sequence: CDR1 MNHEY, CDR2 SVGAGI. The CDR3 extends over 15 amino acids. Trimming took 0 bases from V and 4 from J; bases not matched to a gene: 3.

This clone was seen a few times. The chain recombines TRBV5-4 with TRBJ2-7, with a possible D match to TRBD2 (8 bases). CDR1 is SGHNT and CDR2 is YYREEE in the germline V gene (reference sequence). V lost 5 bases to trimming and J lost 2 bases, with 17 bases between them. The CDR3 covers 15 residues. CDR3 nucleotide sequence: TGTGCCAGCAGGCCTGGGACTAGGGGGCCCTACGAGCAGTACTTC. Translation gives CASRPGTRGPYEQYF.

This clone was counted only a few times. The same CDR3 arises from other DNA sequences in this sample as well. The rearrangement joins TRBV6-5 to TRBJ2-2; 7 bases are shared with TRBD1. V lost 6 bases, J lost 2 bases, and 6 bases stayed unmatched. Germline-derived CDR1 and CDR2 are MNHEY and SVGAGI. The CDR3 has 15 amino acids. The CDR3 protein is CASRTGTVNTGELFF. The CDR3 region has the DNA TGTGCCAGCAGGACCGGGACAGTCAACACCGGGGAGCTGTTTTTT.

The rearrangement links TRBV7-9 to TRBJ2-1; D is possibly TRBD1 (6 bases). Trimming stripped 5 bases from V and 1 base from J, with 12 bases between. CDR1 and CDR2 from the germline V gene are SEHNR and FQNEAQ (reference sequence). The CDR3 sequence is 15 residues long. The CDR3 loop is CASSLDRKSYNEQFF. In DNA, the CDR3 is TGTGCCAGCAGCCTTGACAGGAAATCCTACAATGAGCAGTTCTTC.

The chain joins TRBV7-9 to TRBJ2-1, with no clear D. The CDR3 has 13 amino acids. The germline V gene has CDR1 SEHNR and CDR2 FQNEAQ (reference sequence). V was trimmed by 1 base and J by 4 bases, leaving 5 bases between them. DNA for the CDR3: TGTGCCAGCAGCTTAGGGCAGTACAATGAGCAGTTCTTC. Translated, it gives CASSLGQYNEQFF.

The genes are TRBV6-5 and TRBJ2-7; 11 nucleotides line up with TRBD2. Germline V gene lookup returns CDR1 MNHEY and CDR2 SVGAGI. CDR3 length: 14 residues. J was trimmed by 7 bases and V by 0 bases; bases with no gene match: 2. CDR3 sequence (DNA): TGTGCCAGCAGTTACTCCGGGACTAGCGGTGAGCAGTACTTC. Protein sequence: CASSYSGTSGEQYF.

The sample holds a few counts of this clone. V and J are TRBV6-5 and TRBJ1-2; tentative D call: TRBD1 (5 bases). Germline lookup yields CDR1 MNHEY and CDR2 SVGAGI. V dropped 6 bases and J dropped 7 bases, with 12 bases sitting between them. The CDR3 loop spans 12 amino acids. CDR3 sequence (DNA): TGTGCCAGCAGGGGGCAGGGAGGTGGCTACACCTTC. Its protein is CASRGQGGGYTF.

The chain has TRBV19 and TRBJ2-2; possibly TRBD1 for D (5 bases). V gave up 3 bases and J gave up 5 bases, with 16 bases separating them. CDR3 length: 16 amino acids. CDR1 is LNHDA and CDR2 is SQIVND in the germline V gene (reference sequence). The CDR3 sequence: CASSMVGQGFTGELFF. For the CDR3, the DNA is TGTGCCAGTAGTATGGTTGGTCAGGGTTTTACCGGGGAGCTGTTTTTT.

The J gene is TRBJ1-6, the V gene TRBV13; D not resolved. Germline V gene sequence: CDR1 PRHDT, CDR2 FYEKMQ (reference sequence). This CDR3 spans 14 amino acids. V lost 5 bases and J 0 bases, leaving 5 bases between the germline ends. CDR3 coding DNA: TGTGCCAGCAGCCGGAGCTCCTATAATTCACCCCTCCACTTT. Translating it yields CASSRSSYNSPLHF.